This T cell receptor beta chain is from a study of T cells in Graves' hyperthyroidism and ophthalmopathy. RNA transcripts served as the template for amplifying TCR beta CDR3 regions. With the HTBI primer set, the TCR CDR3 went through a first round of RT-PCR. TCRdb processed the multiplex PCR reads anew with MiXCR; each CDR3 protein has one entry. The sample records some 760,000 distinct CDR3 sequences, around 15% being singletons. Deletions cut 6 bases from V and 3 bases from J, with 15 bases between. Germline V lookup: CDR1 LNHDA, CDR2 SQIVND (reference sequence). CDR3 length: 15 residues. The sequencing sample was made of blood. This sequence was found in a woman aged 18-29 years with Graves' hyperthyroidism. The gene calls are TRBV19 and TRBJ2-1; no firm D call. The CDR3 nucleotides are TGTGCCAGTAGCGACGGCCCGCAGGTCTACAATGAGCAGTTCTTC. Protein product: CASSDGPQVYNEQFF. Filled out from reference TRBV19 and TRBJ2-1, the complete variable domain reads DGGITQSPKYLFRKEGQNVTLSCEQNLNHDAMYWYRQDPGQGLRLIYYSQIVNDFQKGDIAEGYSVSREKKESFPLTVTSAQKNPTAFYLCASSDGPQVYNEQFFGPGTRLTVL.